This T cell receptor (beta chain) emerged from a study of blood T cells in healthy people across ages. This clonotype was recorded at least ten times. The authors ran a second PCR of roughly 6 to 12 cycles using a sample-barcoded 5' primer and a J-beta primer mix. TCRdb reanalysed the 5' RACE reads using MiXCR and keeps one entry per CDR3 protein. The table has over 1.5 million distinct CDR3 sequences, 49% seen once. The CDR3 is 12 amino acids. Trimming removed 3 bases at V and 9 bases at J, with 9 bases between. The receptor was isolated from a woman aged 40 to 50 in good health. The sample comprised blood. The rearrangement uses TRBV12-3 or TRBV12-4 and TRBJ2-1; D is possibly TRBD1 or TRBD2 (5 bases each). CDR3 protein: CASSFGTFEQFF. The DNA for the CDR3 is TGTGCCAGCAGTTTTGGGACGTTTGAGCAGTTCTTC.